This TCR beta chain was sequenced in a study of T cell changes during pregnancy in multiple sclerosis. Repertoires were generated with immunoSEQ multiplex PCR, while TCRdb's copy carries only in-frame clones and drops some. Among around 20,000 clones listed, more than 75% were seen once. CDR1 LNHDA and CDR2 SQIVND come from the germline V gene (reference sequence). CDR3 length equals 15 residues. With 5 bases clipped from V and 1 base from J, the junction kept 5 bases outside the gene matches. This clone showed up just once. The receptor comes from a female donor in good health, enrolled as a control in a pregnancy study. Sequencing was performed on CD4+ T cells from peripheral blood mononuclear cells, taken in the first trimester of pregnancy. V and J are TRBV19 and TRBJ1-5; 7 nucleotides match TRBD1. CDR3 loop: CASSRDSQSNQPQHF. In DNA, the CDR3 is TGTGCCAGTAGTCGGGACAGCCAAAGCAATCAGCCCCAGCATTTT.